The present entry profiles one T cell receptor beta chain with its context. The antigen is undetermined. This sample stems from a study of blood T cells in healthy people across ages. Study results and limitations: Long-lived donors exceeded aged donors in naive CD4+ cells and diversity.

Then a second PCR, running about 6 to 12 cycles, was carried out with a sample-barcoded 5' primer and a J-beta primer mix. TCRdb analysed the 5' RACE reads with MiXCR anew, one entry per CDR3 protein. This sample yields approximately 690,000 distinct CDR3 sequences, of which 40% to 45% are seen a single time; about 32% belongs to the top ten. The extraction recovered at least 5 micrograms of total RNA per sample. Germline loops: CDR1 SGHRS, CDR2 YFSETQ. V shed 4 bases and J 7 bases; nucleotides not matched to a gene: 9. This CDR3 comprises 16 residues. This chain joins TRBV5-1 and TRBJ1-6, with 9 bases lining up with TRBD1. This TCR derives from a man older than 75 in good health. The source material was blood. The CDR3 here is CASSLGDRGGNSPLHF. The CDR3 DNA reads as TGCGCCAGCAGCCTGGGAGACAGGGGGGGCAATTCACCCCTCCACTTT.